In its sample, the clone carrying this T cell receptor (beta chain) was seen many times. The antigen is unknown. The data stem from a study of T cells in Graves' hyperthyroidism and ophthalmopathy. Regions amplified from RNA transcripts were the TCR beta CDR3 regions. HTBI primers were used for first-round RT-PCR of the TCR CDR3. TCRdb re-called the multiplex PCR reads with MiXCR, one entry per CDR3 protein. The data contain under 350,000 distinct CDR3 sequences, 25% to 30% of them singletons. Trimming cost V 7 bases and J 7 bases, with 13 bases left between them. CDR3 length: 12 residues. Patients were excluded for uncontrolled infection, other autoimmune disease, pregnancy or lactation. At first hyperthyroidism diagnosis, before any ophthalmopathy symptoms, the blood sample was collected. Study-wide findings and caveats: Most clonotypes expanded in the thyroid (above 0.001) were also present in blood.

The genes are TRBV12-3 or TRBV12-4 and TRBJ1-1; D not certain. Source material: blood. The sequence came from a man aged 35-49 years with Graves' hyperthyroidism that later progressed to Graves' ophthalmopathy. The DNA for the CDR3 is TGTGCCAGCAACCGATTACGGGGTGAAGCTTTCTTT. It codes for CASNRLRGEAFF.